This record concerns one T cell receptor beta chain sequence. The sample originates from a study of blood T cell repertoires in COVID-19. On the study more broadly: T cells, B-cell-depleted T cells, or PBMCs provided the cDNA or gDNA that served as material.

V was shortened by 4 bases and J by 9 bases, with 10 bases between the two germline ends. CDR1 and CDR2 from the germline V gene are SGHDN and FVKESK. The CDR3 has 12 amino acids. As processed by the authors: It was from reference gene primer amplification that nucleated cell counts were estimated. TCRdb's copy holds only in-frame clones and misses some; the assay was immunoSEQ multiplex PCR. V, J and clone size are taken as reported in that table, and D and trimming were inferred from the DNA itself. In the table there are 100,000 or so clones, 70% to 85% of which are singletons. Sequences were obtained from peripheral blood. This rearrangement joins TRBV14 to TRBJ2-1; tentative D call: TRBD2 (5 bases). The clonotype was recovered from a man aged 55-75 years with active or convalescent COVID-19. CDR3 region: CASSLLGSEQFF. In nucleotides, the CDR3 is TGTGCCAGCAGCCTTTTAGGGAGTGAGCAGTTCTTC.